The sequence of this T cell receptor beta chain was determined in a study of blood T cell repertoires in COVID-19. Sequencing used immunoSEQ multiplex PCR; TCRdb keeps in-frame clones, though not all of them. The sample yields approximately 89,000 clones, approximately 92% seen once. The CDR3 is 13 amino acids. V shed 5 bases, J shed 6 bases, and the junction held 4 bases outside the gene matches. Germline V CDR1 and CDR2: MGHRA, YSYEKL. The chain carries TRBV4-1 and TRBJ1-2; TRBD1 aligns across 9 bases. Sequencing input: peripheral blood. The receptor comes from a woman aged 55-70 years with active COVID-19. The CDR3 sequence is CASSTRTGDGYTF. CDR3 in DNA: TGCGCCAGCAGCACACGGACAGGGGATGGCTACACCTTC.